The present T cell receptor (beta chain) was sequenced within a study of blood T cells in healthy people across ages. Through a sample-barcoded 5' primer and a J-beta primer mix, a second PCR was run for roughly 7 to 12 cycles. MiXCR, run by TCRdb on the 5' RACE reads, gives a single entry per CDR3 protein. The sample lists hundreds of thousands of distinct CDR3 sequences; 29% were seen once. The CDR3 is 12 residues long. Trimming took off 9 bases at V and 4 bases at J, with 12 bases between the two ends. The people who gave samples were healthy Caucasians from Russia, aged roughly 6 to 95. This clonotype was seen repeatedly, ten times or more.

This TCR was sampled from an elderly woman in good health. Sequencing input: blood. The chain uses TRBV12-3 or TRBV12-4 and TRBJ2-5; D perhaps matches TRBD2 (7 bases). CDR3 protein: CASRGAGETQYF. The CDR3 DNA is TGTGCCAGTCGGGGGGCAGGAGAGACCCAGTACTTC.